The subject of this entry is one TCR beta chain. The antigen is not known. These data originate in a study of cytomegalovirus exposure and HLA in healthy donors. Overall study: Of the donors genotyped, about 390 in all, 75% to 90% fell in the Caucasian-associated ancestry cluster. The study's findings and limits: Several of the most significant clusters were apparently associated with common viral pathogens in a later analysis.

The PCR was carried out with 60 Vbeta primers and 13 Jbeta primers. Generated by immunoSEQ multiplex PCR, the TCRdb table keeps only in-frame clones and is missing some. Of some 110,000 clones in the sample, about three quarters were seen once. Germline V gene lookup returns CDR1 LNHDA and CDR2 SQIVND (reference sequence). This CDR3 contains 13 residues. The ends were cut back, 6 bases at V and 10 bases at J, with 16 bases in the middle. The genes are TRBV19 and TRBJ2-1; TRBD2 might be the D (6 bases). The sequence derives from a woman in her 50s in good health and CMV-seropositive. Sequenced input: PBMCs. CDR3 coding DNA: TGTGCCAGTAGAAACACGGGACTCCGGGAGCAGTTCTTC. Its translation is CASRNTGLREQFF.